The 32 T cell receptor beta chains reported below all come from one sample, sequenced in a study of cytomegalovirus exposure and HLA in healthy donors. 60 Vbeta and 13 Jbeta primers were used in PCR. Repertoires were generated with immunoSEQ multiplex PCR, while TCRdb's copy carries only in-frame clones and drops some. The data show approximately 110,000 clones, with over 70% seen just once and around 6% held by the top ten. Material for sequencing was PBMCs. The receptors stem from a male donor in good health and CMV-seronegative.

V usage is TRBV25-1 and J usage is TRBJ2-7; the match to TRBD2 covers 7 bases. V shed 5 bases and J 2 bases; nucleotides not matched to a gene: 6. The CDR3 has 14 amino acids. CDR1 and CDR2 from the germline V gene are MGHDK and SYGVNS. As DNA, the CDR3 is TGTGCCAGCAGTCAGGCGGGAGTGACCTACGAGCAGTACTTC. Its protein is CASSQAGVTYEQYF.

The rearrangement uses TRBV2 and TRBJ2-3; D gene unclear. Germline CDR1 is SNHLY and CDR2 is FYNNEI. V lost 3 bases to trimming and J lost 4 bases, with 5 bases between them. This CDR3 spans 12 amino acids. CDR3 bases: TGTGCCAGCAGTGAGTCCTCAGATACGCAGTATTTT. Translating gives CASSESSDTQYF. The full variable domain, with the rest looked up from reference TRBV2 and TRBJ2-3, is EPEVTQTPSHQVTQMGQEVILRCVPISNHLYFYWYRQILGQKVEFLVSFYNNEISEKSEIFDDQFSVERPDGSNFTLKIRSTKLEDSAMYFCASSESSDTQYFGPGTRLTVL.

This chain joins TRBV28 and TRBJ1-6; weak D call: TRBD1 (6 bases). CDR1 MDHEN and CDR2 SYDVKM come from the germline V gene. The germline V and J ends were trimmed by 4 bases and 5 bases, with 12 bases remaining between them. The CDR3 has 15 amino acids. DNA for the CDR3: TGTGCCAGCAGTTCCGGTCAGGGGAATAATTCACCCCTCCACTTT. Its protein is CASSSGQGNNSPLHF.

The chain employs TRBV9 and TRBJ1-1, with D possibly matching TRBD1 (6 bases). Trimming pared 0 bases from V and 1 base from J, leaving 10 bases between. The CDR3 spans 15 residues. CDR1 SGDLS and CDR2 YYNGEE come from the germline V gene. The DNA for the CDR3 is TGTGCCAGCAGCGTAGGGACAGATTGGAACACTGAAGCTTTCTTT. This gives the protein CASSVGTDWNTEAFF.

V gene TRBV5-1 combines with J gene TRBJ2-5, with 7 bases fitting TRBD1. This CDR3 comprises 14 residues. After removal of 3 bases from V and 2 bases from J, the junction contained 4 bases not matched to a gene. Germline V gene sequence: CDR1 SGHRS, CDR2 YFSETQ. CDR3 protein: CASSYDRVQETQYF. CDR3 in DNA: TGCGCCAGCAGCTACGACAGGGTTCAAGAGACCCAGTACTTC.

CDR3 nucleotide sequence: TGTGCCGGCGGTCAGGGGCAAGAGACCCAGTACTTC. Translation gives CAGGQGQETQYF. The chain is built from TRBV30 and TRBJ2-5; D perhaps matches TRBD1 (6 bases). V was trimmed by 8 bases and J by 2 bases, leaving 12 bases between them. Germline V CDR1 and CDR2: GTSNPN, SVGIG (reference sequence). The CDR3 has 12 amino acids.

The CDR3 DNA reads TGTGCCAGCAGCTTGGGGGCTAGCGGGACACACTCCTACGAGCAGTACTTC. This gives the protein CASSLGASGTHSYEQYF. J is TRBJ2-7 and V is TRBV7-2; 9 bases map to TRBD2. Germline V gene sequence: CDR1 SGHTA, CDR2 FQGNSA. The trim removed 3 bases at V and 0 bases at J, leaving 9 bases unmatched. The CDR3 runs to 17 residues. The complete variable domain, with remaining parts taken from reference TRBV7-2 and TRBJ2-7, reads GAGVSQSPSNKVTEKGKDVELRCDPISGHTALYWYRQSLGQGLEFLIYFQGNSAPDKSGLPSDRFSAERTGGSVSTLTIQRTQQEDSAVYLCASSLGASGTHSYEQYFGPGTRLTVT.

This clone has a single count. The gene calls are TRBV5-1 and TRBJ1-1; TRBD1 aligns across 10 bases. The trim removed 4 bases at V and 5 bases at J, leaving 5 bases unmatched. CDR3 size: 14 residues. The V gene's germline CDR1 is SGHRS and CDR2 YFSETQ. The CDR3 nucleotides are TGCGCCAGCAGCGTGGACAGGGGGGAGACTGAAGCTTTCTTT. Translated, it gives CASSVDRGETEAFF.

The chain carries TRBV21-1 and TRBJ1-5; the D call TRBD1 from the table was never checked on the DNA. TRBV21-1 is recorded as a pseudogene. The CDR3 spans 15 residues. The CDR3 loop reads CASSPARCGNQPQHF. Written as DNA, the CDR3 is TGTGCCAGCAGCCCCGCCAGGTGTGGCAATCAGCCCCAGCATTTT.

This clone has only a few counts. The chain is built from TRBV7-9 and TRBJ1-1; TRBD1 matches 7 bases. J was trimmed by 2 bases and V by 8 bases; bases with no gene match: 8. The CDR3 is 14 residues long. Germline V gives CDR1 SEHNR, CDR2 FQNEAQ (reference sequence). The CDR3 spells CASRTVGGNTEAFF. CDR3 DNA: TGTGCCAGCCGAACGGTAGGGGGCAACACTGAAGCTTTCTTT.

The chain uses TRBV6-4 and TRBJ2-2; 9 bases align to TRBD1. CDR1 and CDR2 from the germline V gene are MRHNA and SNTAGT. The CDR3 is made up of 17 amino acids. The CDR3 reads CANVVTGGRRGTGELFF. CDR3 nucleotides: TGTGCTAACGTGGTTACAGGGGGCCGACGAGGCACCGGGGAGCTGTTTTTT.

The CDR3 DNA sequence: TGCGCCAGCAGCTGGGGGGGACAGGCGAACACCGGGGAGCTGTTTTTT. It is translated as CASSWGGQANTGELFF. The chain is built from TRBV5-1 and TRBJ2-2; D possibly corresponds to TRBD1 (8 bases). Trimming removed 3 bases at V and 0 bases at J, with 12 bases between. This CDR3 is 16 amino acids long. Germline V gene lookup returns CDR1 SGHRS and CDR2 YFSETQ.

This clone showed up many times. V and J are TRBV7-3 and TRBJ2-1, with D perhaps TRBD1 (6 bases). Between the trimmed V and J ends, which lost 5 bases and 8 bases, there was a span of 13 bases. Germline V gene sequence: CDR1 SGHTA, CDR2 FQGTGA. The CDR3 loop spans 13 amino acids. CDR3: CASSLLKGDEQFF. CDR3 nucleotides: TGTGCCAGCAGCCTTTTAAAGGGGGATGAGCAGTTCTTC.

V is TRBV13 and J is TRBJ1-3; 7 bases line up with TRBD1. The CDR3 runs 14 residues. Trimming at V came to 4 bases and at J to 4 bases, leaving 4 bases not matched to a gene. CDR1 is PRHDT, CDR2 FYEKMQ, per germline (reference sequence). CDR3 bases: TGTGCCAGCAGCTCCTACAGGGGCGGAAACACCATATATTTT. Translation gives CASSSYRGGNTIYF.

To note about this clone: An end of the junction differs from the germline gene, which may be a read error. This chain connects TRBV28 to TRBJ2-7; D not resolved. CDR3 length equals 10 residues. Germline V gene sequence: CDR1 MDHEN, CDR2 SYDVKM. DNA of the CDR3: TGCCCTCGCTTGGGCCACGAGCAGTACTTC. Its translation: CPRLGHEQYF.

The chain is built from TRBV5-4 and TRBJ2-2; 13 nucleotides agree with TRBD2. The germline CDR1 and CDR2 sequences are SGHNT and YYREEE (reference sequence). The CDR3 spans 17 residues. V was clipped by 5 bases and J by 1 base; unmatched bases: 5. The CDR3 DNA reads as TGTGCCAGCAGTGGACTAGCGGGAGTGGTGAACACCGGGGAGCTGTTTTTT. Its translation is CASSGLAGVVNTGELFF.

This clone was seen only a few times. The genes are TRBV4-3 and TRBJ2-2; 7 bases fit TRBD2. The CDR3 spans 16 residues. CDR1 is LGHNA, CDR2 YSLEER, per germline. Losses at the gene ends were 4 bases for V and 2 bases for J; bases not matched to a gene: 7. The CDR3, as DNA: TGCGCCAGCAGCCGGATTCTAGCGGAAAACACCGGGGAGCTGTTTTTT. Its protein is CASSRILAENTGELFF.

This clone appeared a single time. The rearrangement joins TRBV28 to TRBJ2-2; 9 bases line up with TRBD1. The trim removed 7 bases at V and 3 bases at J, leaving 15 bases unmatched. Germline loops: CDR1 MDHEN, CDR2 SYDVKM. The CDR3 runs 18 residues. The CDR3 is CASTRRYGQGLDTGELFF. The CDR3 DNA sequence: TGTGCCAGCACCCGAAGGTATGGACAGGGGTTGGACACCGGGGAGCTGTTTTTT.

DNA of the CDR3: TGTGCCAGCAGCTTACAGGGCGTAGGTGTAGAGACCCAGTACTTC. Residues: CASSLQGVGVETQYF. V is TRBV11-3 and J is TRBJ2-5; perhaps TRBD1 as D (5 bases). The CDR3 runs 15 residues. Germline assignment: CDR1 SGHNT and CDR2 YENEEA. V lost 2 bases and J lost 4, with 14 bases in between. Together with reference TRBV11-3 and TRBJ2-5, the CDR3 gives the full variable domain: EAGVVQSPRYKIIEKKQPVAFWCNPISGHNTLYWYLQNLGQGPELLIRYENEEAVDDSQLPKDRFSAERLKGVDSTLKIQPAELGDSAVYLCASSLQGVGVETQYFGPGTRLLVL.

This clone was picked up many times. The chain joins TRBV30 to TRBJ1-1; TRBD1 might be the D (5 bases). V lost 3 bases to trimming and J lost 10 bases, with 24 bases between them. The length of the CDR3 is 15 residues. The V gene's germline CDR1 is GTSNPN and CDR2 SVGIG (reference sequence). For the CDR3, the DNA is TGTGCCTGGAGGGACGGGGGGTTACGATCTCACGGAGCTTTCTTT. Protein sequence: CAWRDGGLRSHGAFF.

The rearrangement uses TRBV15 and TRBJ2-5, with TRBD2 as a possible D gene (6 bases). The closer fit of TRBJ2-7 to the DNA end suggests the J call may be wrong. This CDR3 has 14 residues. Germline assignment: CDR1 LNHNV and CDR2 YYDKDF (reference sequence). This chain's CDR3 is CATSSPGGVYEQYF. CDR3 bases: TGTGCCACCAGCAGTCCAGGAGGGGTGTACGAGCAGTACTTC.

The chain uses TRBV30 and TRBJ1-2; no reliable D call. This CDR3 is 14 amino acids long. V was trimmed by 5 bases and J by 4 bases, leaving 17 bases between them. Germline CDR1 reads GTSNPN; CDR2 reads SVGIG (reference sequence). The DNA of the CDR3 is TGTGCCTGGCACCCTGGTACAGTTCGCTATGGCTACACCTTC. Translated, it gives CAWHPGTVRYGYTF.

The V gene is TRBV6-5, the J gene TRBJ2-5; TRBD2 matches at 14 bases. This CDR3 spans 15 amino acids. Germline CDR1 MNHEY, CDR2 SVGAGI. The junction had 5 bases not matched to a gene; V was cut back by 6 bases and J by 5 bases. CDR3 nucleotide sequence: TGTGCCAGCAGCAATGGACTAGCGGGAGGTGAGACCCAGTACTTC. Protein: CASSNGLAGGETQYF.

This chain links TRBV27 with TRBJ1-5, with TRBD1 matching 7 bases. V trimming: 9 bases; J trimming: 0 bases; junction bases outside the gene matches: 11. CDR1 and CDR2 from the germline V gene are MNHEY and SMNVEV (reference sequence). The CDR3 is 16 amino acids. The chain's CDR3 is CARGQRIIDSNQPQHF. As DNA, the CDR3 is TGTGCCAGGGGACAGAGAATAATCGATAGCAATCAGCCCCAGCATTTT.

This chain links TRBV29-1 with TRBJ2-3; tentatively, D is TRBD2 (5 bases). The CDR3 runs 14 residues. Germline V gene data show CDR1 as SQVTM and CDR2 as ANQGSEA. V was pared by 0 bases and J by 6 bases, with 13 bases between. CDR3 sequence: CSVEEGGFGDTQYF. The CDR3 DNA reads TGCAGCGTTGAAGAAGGCGGGTTCGGGGATACGCAGTATTTT.

For the CDR3, the DNA is TGCGCCAGCAGCTCACCGCTTACCGGGACAGGGGGCCACAATGAGCAGTTCTTC. The encoded protein is CASSSPLTGTGGHNEQFF. The chain has TRBV5-1 and TRBJ2-1, with TRBD1 matching 12 bases. After removal of 3 bases from V and 5 bases from J, the junction contained 12 bases not matched to a gene. Germline assignment: CDR1 SGHRS and CDR2 YFSETQ. The CDR3 is 18 residues long.

This chain connects TRBV19 to TRBJ1-2, with 8 bases that match TRBD1. The CDR3 covers 15 residues. Germline V gives CDR1 LNHDA, CDR2 SQIVND (reference sequence). Trimming removed 7 bases from V and 8 bases from J; junction bases left unmatched: 15. The CDR3 bases are TGTGCCAGTAACTCCGCGCTCGGACAGGGCGAAGGCTACACCTTC. It translates to CASNSALGQGEGYTF.

This chain uses TRBV28 with TRBJ2-5; weak D call: TRBD2 (5 bases). Trimming stripped 6 bases from V and 7 bases from J, with 12 bases between. This CDR3 contains 12 residues. The V gene's germline CDR1 is MDHEN and CDR2 SYDVKM. CDR3 sequence reads: CASSLGSGTQYF. The CDR3 nucleotides read TGTGCCAGCAGCTTAGGGAGCGGGACCCAGTACTTC.

The V call is TRBV25-1, the J call TRBJ2-7, with 8 bases aligning to TRBD1. This CDR3 comprises 14 residues. Trimming removed 3 bases from V and 3 bases from J; junction bases left unmatched: 4. Per germline, CDR1 MGHDK and CDR2 SYGVNS. In nucleotides, the CDR3 is TGTGCCAGCAGTGACAACAGGGGGAGCTACGAGCAGTACTTC. Residues: CASSDNRGSYEQYF.

The rearrangement uses TRBV21-1 and TRBJ2-3; the table's D call, TRBD2, has no DNA check behind it. TRBV21-1 constitutes a pseudogene. The CDR3 length is 17 residues. The CDR3 spells CASTPTRGSPLTDTQYF. Here the CDR3 DNA reads TGTGCCAGCACCCCGACTAGGGGCTCACCCCTCACAGATACGCAGTATTTT.

J is TRBJ2-5 and V is TRBV7-2; D is undetermined. Germline V gene lookup returns CDR1 SGHTA and CDR2 FQGNSA. Trimming removed 5 bases from V and 0 bases from J, with 4 bases in between. CDR3 length: 12 residues. In nucleotides, the CDR3 is TGTGCCAGCAGCCCGGACCAAGAGACCCAGTACTTC. It yields the protein CASSPDQETQYF.

The CDR3 protein is CASSVGGRSIYEQYF. The CDR3 nucleotides are TGTGCCAGCAGCGTGGGCGGGAGGTCTATCTACGAGCAGTACTTC. The V gene is TRBV9, the J gene TRBJ2-7; 8 bases map to TRBD2. Germline V lookup: CDR1 SGDLS, CDR2 YYNGEE. The CDR3 runs 15 residues. The trim removed 2 bases at V and 3 bases at J, leaving 7 bases unmatched.